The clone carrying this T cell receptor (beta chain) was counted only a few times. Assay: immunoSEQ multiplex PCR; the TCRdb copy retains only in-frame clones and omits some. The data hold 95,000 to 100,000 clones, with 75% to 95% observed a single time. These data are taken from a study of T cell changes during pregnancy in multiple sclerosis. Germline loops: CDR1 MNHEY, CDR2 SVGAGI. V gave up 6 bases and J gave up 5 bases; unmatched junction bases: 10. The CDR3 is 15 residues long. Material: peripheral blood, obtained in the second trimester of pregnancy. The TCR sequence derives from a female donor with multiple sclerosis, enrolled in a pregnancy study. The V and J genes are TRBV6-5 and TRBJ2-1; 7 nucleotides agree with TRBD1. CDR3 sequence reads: CASRHRGITDNEQFF. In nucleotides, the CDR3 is TGTGCCAGCAGACACAGGGGTATCACGGACAATGAGCAGTTCTTC.